What follows are 6 T cell receptor beta chains derived from one specimen sequenced in a study of CXCR3-negative and CXCR3-positive naive CD8 T cells. Study-wide points: Researchers report that CXCR3-positive naive cells carry more hydrophobic TRB CDR3s than CXCR3-negative naive cells.

The method, 5' RACE with UMI labels, was used to prepare the TRB cDNA libraries. TCRdb derives one entry per CDR3 protein from the 5' RACE reads, leaving out DNA. The table gives tens of thousands of distinct CDR3 sequences; the top ten clones make up 0.5% to 0.55% of it. Antigens for these TCRs are unknown. Sequences were obtained from naive CXCR3+ CD8+ T cells from blood. Subset in this sample: CD45RO-CCR7+CD27+CD95- naive CD8+ T cells expressing CXCR3 (TNR3+). The receptors derive from a human donor in good health. Some clones in this sample may be carry-over from other donors' samples.

The chain has TRBV14 and TRBJ2-3. Germline V CDR1 and CDR2: SGHDN, FVKESK. CDR3 length: 15 residues. CDR3: CASSLLAGSTDTQYF.

V and J are TRBV30 and TRBJ2-7; TCRdb outputs TRBD2, but without DNA this stays unchecked. This CDR3 is built from 14 residues. The V gene's germline CDR1 is GTSNPN and CDR2 SVGIG (reference sequence). The CDR3 region is CAWRGLTSSYEQYF. The full variable domain, in which reference TRBV30 and TRBJ2-7 provide the parts outside the CDR3, is SQTIHQWPATLVQPVGSPLSLECTVEGTSNPNLYWYRQAAGRGLQLLFYSVGIGQISSEVPQNLSASRPQDRQFILSSKKLLLSDSGFYLCAWRGLTSSYEQYFGPGTRLTVT.

This rearrangement joins TRBV7-3 to TRBJ2-5; TCRdb calls TRBD2, which cannot be checked without DNA. The CDR3 has 13 amino acids. Germline CDR1 SGHTA, CDR2 FQGTGA. This chain's CDR3 is CASRASGGLTQYF.

The gene calls are TRBV7-9 and TRBJ2-1. Germline V gives CDR1 SEHNR, CDR2 FQNEAQ (reference sequence). This CDR3 has 13 amino acids. The CDR3 reads CASSFGRGGEQFF.

V usage is TRBV28 and J usage is TRBJ1-1; with no DNA, the TCRdb D assignment of TRBD1 cannot be verified. The CDR3 has 15 residues. Germline V gene sequence: CDR1 MDHEN, CDR2 SYDVKM. CDR3 region: CASSFPTGGGTEAFF.

CDR3 protein: CASSLAQGDGNTIYF. The rearrangement links TRBV7-9 to TRBJ1-3; there is no DNA to check the TCRdb D call of TRBD1. Per germline, CDR1 SEHNR and CDR2 FQNEAQ (reference sequence). The CDR3 consists of 15 residues.